The present T cell receptor (beta chain) was sequenced within a study of human T cells and chemical hapten exposure. Study-wide background: Chiefly female patients presented with alopecia areata, totalis or universalis. Findings and limits, study-wide: Among expanded TCRs, significantly more large CDR3 similarity clusters formed than among controls.

Described time point: patch test 2, 6 weeks after DPC sensitization. Treatment reported: therapeutic diphenylcyclopropenone sensitization with weekly scalp DPC. This clonotype was observed many times. Antigen unknown. CDR1 is SEHNR, CDR2 FQNEAQ, per germline (reference sequence). The length of the CDR3 is 14 residues. V shed 5 bases, J shed 3 bases, and the junction held 4 bases outside the gene matches. TCRdb processed the RACE reads anew with MiXCR; each CDR3 protein has one entry. The sample lists roughly 380,000 distinct CDR3 sequences, roughly 6% occurring once. Sample: whole blood, taken in connection with sensitization to the hapten diphenylcyclopropenone (DPC). The genes are TRBV7-9 and TRBJ1-5, with TRBD1 identical over 7 bases. The receptor's source is a woman younger than 35 with alopecia areata. Some clones in this sample may be carry-over from other donors' samples. CDR3 in amino acids: CASSTDRYNQPQHF. CDR3 DNA sequence: TGTGCCAGCAGCACGGACAGGTACAATCAGCCCCAGCATTTT.